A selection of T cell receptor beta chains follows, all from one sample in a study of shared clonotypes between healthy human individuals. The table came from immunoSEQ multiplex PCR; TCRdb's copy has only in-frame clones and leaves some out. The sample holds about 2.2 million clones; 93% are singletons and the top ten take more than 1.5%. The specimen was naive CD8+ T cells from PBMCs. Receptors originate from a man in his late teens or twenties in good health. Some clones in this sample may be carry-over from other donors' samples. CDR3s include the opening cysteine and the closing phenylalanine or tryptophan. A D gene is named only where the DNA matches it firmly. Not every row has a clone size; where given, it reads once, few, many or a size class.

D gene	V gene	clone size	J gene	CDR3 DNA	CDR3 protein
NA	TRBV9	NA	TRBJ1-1	TGTGCCAGCAGCGTAGGGGGTCACACTGAAGCTTTCTTT	CASSVGGHTEAFF
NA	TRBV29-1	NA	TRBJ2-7	TGCAGCGTTGACAGGTGCTCCTACGAGCAGTACTTC	CSVDRCSYEQYF
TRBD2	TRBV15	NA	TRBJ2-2	TGTGCCACCAGCGAGTATGGGTCCCGGGAGGGCACCGGGGAGCTGTTTTTT	CATSEYGSREGTGELFF
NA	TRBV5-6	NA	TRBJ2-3	TGTGCCAGCAGCGTGCAGGGGTTTGTGACAGATACGCAGTATTTT	CASSVQGFVTDTQYF
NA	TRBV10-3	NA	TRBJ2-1	TGTGCCATCAGTGAGTCGTCGGACTCATTAATCAATGAGCAGTTCTTC	CAISESSDSLINEQFF
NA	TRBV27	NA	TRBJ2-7	TGTGCCAGCAGTTTATCGGGTAGCTGGTCCTACGAGCAGTACTTC	CASSLSGSWSYEQYF
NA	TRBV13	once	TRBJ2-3	TGTGCCAGCAGCTCGAGCACAGATACGCAGTATTTT	CASSSSTDTQYF
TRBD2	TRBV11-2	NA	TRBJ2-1	TGTGCCAGCAGCGTAATAGCGGGAGGATCTTACAATGAGCAGTTCTTC	CASSVIAGGSYNEQFF
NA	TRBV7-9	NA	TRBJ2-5	TGTGCCAGCAGCCCGGTGGTGGCCCAAGAGACCCAGTACTTC	CASSPVVAQETQYF
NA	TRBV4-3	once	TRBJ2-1	TGCGCCAGCAGCCCGACGACTAGAGGGAATGAGCAGTTCTTC	CASSPTTRGNEQFF
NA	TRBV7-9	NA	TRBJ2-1	TGTGCCAGCAGCGGAGTTAGCTCCTACAATGAGCAGTTCTTC	CASSGVSSYNEQFF
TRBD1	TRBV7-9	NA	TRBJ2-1	TGTGCCAGCAGCTTCACAGGGGTCTACAATGAGCAGTTCTTC	CASSFTGVYNEQFF
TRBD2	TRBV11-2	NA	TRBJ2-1	TGTGCCAGCAGCTTAGCGAGCGGGGCTTACAATGAGCAGTTCTTC	CASSLASGAYNEQFF
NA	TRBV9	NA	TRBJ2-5	TGTGCCAGCAGTAAAATAGGGGTTTTTGGTGAGACCCAGTACTTC	CASSKIGVFGETQYF
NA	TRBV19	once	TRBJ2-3	TGTGCCAGTCTGAGAGAACCAGATACGCAGTATTTT	CASLREPDTQYF
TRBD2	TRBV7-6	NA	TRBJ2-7	TGTGCCAGCAGCCCAAAAGCGGGAGTATACGAGCAGTACTTC	CASSPKAGVYEQYF
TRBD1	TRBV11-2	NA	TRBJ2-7	TGTGCCAGCAGCCCTCGGACAGGGAGGCTCCACGAGCAGTACTTC	CASSPRTGRLHEQYF
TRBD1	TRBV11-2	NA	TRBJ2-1	TGTGCCAGCAGCTTCGGGGGACAGGGCTTCAGGAATGAGCAGTTCTTC	CASSFGGQGFRNEQFF
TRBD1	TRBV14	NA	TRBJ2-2	TGTGCCAGCAGCCAACATCCCGGGACAGGGGAACACCGGGGAGCTGTTTTT	CASSQHPGTGEHRGAVF
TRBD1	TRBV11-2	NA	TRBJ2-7	TGTGCCAGCAGCCAAGGGACAGGCTCCTACGAGCAGTACTTC	CASSQGTGSYEQYF
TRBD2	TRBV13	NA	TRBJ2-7	TGTGCCAGCAGCCCCGGGGGGTGGTACGAGCAGTACTTC	CASSPGGWYEQYF
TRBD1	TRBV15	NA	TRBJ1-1	TGTGCCACCAGCATTGACAGGGCGTTGGGGCACACTGAAGCTTTCTTT	CATSIDRALGHTEAFF
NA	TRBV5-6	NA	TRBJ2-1	TGTGCCAGCAGCTTGGACAGGGCTCTCCATGAGCAGTTCTTC	CASSLDRALHEQFF
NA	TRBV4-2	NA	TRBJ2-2	TGTGCCAGCAGCCAGGGGGTTTTAATGGCCGGGGAGCTGTTTTTT	CASSQGVLMAGELFF
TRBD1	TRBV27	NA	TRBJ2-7	TGTGCCAGCAGTCCCCTAGGACAGGGACTCTACGAGCAGTACTTC	CASSPLGQGLYEQYF
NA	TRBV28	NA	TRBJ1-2	TGTGCCAGCAGTTCCCCTTTTGCATCGGACTATGGCTACACCTTC	CASSSPFASDYGYTF
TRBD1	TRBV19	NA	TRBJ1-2	TGTGCAAGCCTGGGACAGGGGGACGTTTATGGCTACACCTTC	CASLGQGDVYGYTF
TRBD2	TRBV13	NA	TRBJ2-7	TGTGCCAGCAGCAGTAGACTAGCGGGAGATCACGAGCAGTACTTC	CASSSRLAGDHEQYF
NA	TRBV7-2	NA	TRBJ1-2	TGTGCCAGCAGCTTAGACCGAACCCCCTATGGCTACACCTTC	CASSLDRTPYGYTF
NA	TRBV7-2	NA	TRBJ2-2	TGTGCCAGCAGCTTGGGACCCCGGGGCCAGAACACCGGGGAGCTGTTTTTT	CASSLGPRGQNTGELFF
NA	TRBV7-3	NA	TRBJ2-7	TGTGCCAGCAGCTTAGTGTCGGGTTCCGAGCAGTACTTC	CASSLVSGSEQYF
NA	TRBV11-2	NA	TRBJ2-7	TGTGCCAGCAGCCGATCCTACGAGCAGTACTTC	CASSRSYEQYF
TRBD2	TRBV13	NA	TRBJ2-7	TGTGCCAGCAGCGTAACGGGGGGGATCTACGAGCAGTACTTC	CASSVTGGIYEQYF
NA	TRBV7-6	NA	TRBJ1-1	TGTGCCAGCAGCTTACGCGGGGTAGAAGCTTTCTTT	CASSLRGVEAFF
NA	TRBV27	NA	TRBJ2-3	TGTGCCAGCAGTTTCCTGGGGGCTGATACGCAGTATTTT	CASSFLGADTQYF
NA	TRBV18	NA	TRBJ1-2	TGTGCCAGCTCACGACCGACCGGGACTGATTATGGCTACACCTTC	CASSRPTGTDYGYTF
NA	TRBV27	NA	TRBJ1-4	TGTGCCAGCAGTTTATGGCCAGTCGGAGCGTCAGGGGAATTTGCAACTAATGAAAAACTGTTTTTT	CASSLWPVGASGEFATNEKLFF
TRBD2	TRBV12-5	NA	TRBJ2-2	TGTGCTAGTGGTTTGGACACTCGACTAGCGGGAGGGACCGGGGAGCTGTTTTTT	CASGLDTRLAGGTGELFF
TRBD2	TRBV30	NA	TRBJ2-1	TGTGCCTGGAGTGGCACCGCGGGACTAGCGGGAGTGGGGGGTGAGCAGTTCTTC	CAWSGTAGLAGVGGEQFF
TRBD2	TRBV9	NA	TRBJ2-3	TGTGCCAGCAACAGCGGGAGTCGGGATACGCAGTATTTT	CASNSGSRDTQYF
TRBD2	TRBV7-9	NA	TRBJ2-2	TGTGCCAGCAGCCTACTAGCGGAAGCTCCGGGGGGATACACCGGGGAGCTGTTTTTT	CASSLLAEAPGGYTGELFF
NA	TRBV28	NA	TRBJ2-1	TGTGCCAGCAACCGCGGAGGGGTCTACAATGAGCAGTTCTTC	CASNRGGVYNEQFF
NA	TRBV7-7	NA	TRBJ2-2	TGTGCCAGCAGCCCATACCCCCGACAGGTGCTCACGAACACCGGGGAGCTGTTTTTT	CASSPYPRQVLTNTGELFF
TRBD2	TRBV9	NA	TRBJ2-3	TGTGCCAGCAGCGTACGTATAGCGGGAGCGCGAGATACGCAGTATTTT	CASSVRIAGARDTQYF
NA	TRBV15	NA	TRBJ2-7	TGTGCCACCAGCAGAGCGGACAGCTCCTACGAGCAGTACTTC	CATSRADSSYEQYF
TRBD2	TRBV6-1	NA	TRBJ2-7	TGTGCCAGCAGTGAATTTACAGCGGGAGGGCTTTACGAGCAGTACTTC	CASSEFTAGGLYEQYF
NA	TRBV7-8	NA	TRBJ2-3	TGTGCCAGCAGCTTAGGCCAAGATCTCTCCAGGTCCACAGATACGCAGTATTTT	CASSLGQDLSRSTDTQYF
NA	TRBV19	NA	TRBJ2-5	TGTGCCAGTAGTCCCCGTAGCACCTTACAAGAGACCCAGTACTTC	CASSPRSTLQETQYF
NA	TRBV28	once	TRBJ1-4	TGTGCCAGCAGGGGGCAAGGGCGGATAACTAATGAAAAACTGTTTTTT	CASRGQGRITNEKLFF
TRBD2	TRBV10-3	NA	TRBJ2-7	TGTGCCATCAGTGAGTTCAGTAGCGGGGGTTCCGAGCAGTACTTC	CAISEFSSGGSEQYF